This TCR beta chain is drawn from a study of identical twins. Regarding this clonotype: Its cognate antigen is unknown.

Study conclusions and caveats: Twins' excess sharing was less marked for out-of-frame beta sequences.

This CDR3 has 15 amino acids. Looked up from germline, CDR1 is SNHLY and CDR2 is FYNNEI. J was trimmed by 3 bases and V by 6 bases; bases with no gene match: 10. Unique molecular identifiers were present on the cDNA, which also gained a universal primer site by template switching. Each CDR3 protein is one row after TCRdb ran MiXCR on the 5' RACE reads. The sample has about 460,000 distinct CDR3 sequences, 14% seen once. The same specimen was also included in a second study, on yellow fever vaccine responses in identical twins. That report notes: Twins reportedly showed a vaccine T cell response that seemed partly convergent and partly personalized.

The TCR originated in a woman aged 18-30 years in good health. The chain links TRBV2 to TRBJ2-7; 8 positions match TRBD2. The material sequenced was CD4+ T cells sorted from blood. CDR3 DNA: TGTGCCAGCAGAGGCACTAGCGGAGCTCTCTACGAGCAGTACTTC. As protein: CASRGTSGALYEQYF.